This T cell receptor (beta chain) was retrieved from a study of human T cells and chemical hapten exposure. From the RACE reads, TCRdb called clonotypes with MiXCR, one entry per CDR3 protein. The table has 40,000 or so distinct CDR3 sequences, under 5% seen once; the top ten hold roughly a quarter. This sample's time point: patch test 1, 2 weeks after DPC sensitization. Treatment meaning: therapeutic diphenylcyclopropenone sensitization with weekly scalp DPC. The total RNA was obtained from whole blood that was not fractionated. Blood draws came first, before each patch test. This sample comprised whole blood, obtained in connection with sensitization to the hapten diphenylcyclopropenone (DPC). The TCR originated in a man over 45 with alopecia areata. Some clones in this sample may be carry-over from other donors' samples.

Here the CDR3 DNA reads TGCAGCGTTGGGACGGACCGCTCTGGGGCCAACGTCCTGACTTTC. This codes for CSVGTDRSGANVLTF. The chain joins TRBV29-1 to TRBJ2-6; no definite D call. The germline CDR1 and CDR2 sequences are SQVTM and ANQGSEA. The CDR3 contains 15 residues. V lost 4 bases, J lost 0 bases, and 10 bases lay in between.